The 16 T cell receptor beta chains below come from one sample, sequenced in a study of CD8+ T cells in alopecia areata. Treatment noted: oral pan-JAK inhibitor, 5-10 mg twice daily. Extraction of RNA preceded its reverse transcription into cDNA, which served as the sequencing template. Sequencing used immunoSEQ multiplex PCR; TCRdb keeps in-frame clones, though not all of them. The data contain about 220,000 clones, around 57% of them singletons. The sample here was CD4+ T cells sorted from blood, taken at week 4, from a patient treated with tofacitinib. The receptors were gathered from a human donor with alopecia areata.

This rearrangement joins TRBV4-3 to TRBJ2-3, with D hard to call. The CDR3 covers 13 residues. Germline V gene data show CDR1 as LGHNA and CDR2 as YSLEER. The V end lost 1 base, the J end lost 3 bases, and 5 bases lay between the germline ends. The CDR3 is CASSQGSTDTQYF. In nucleotides, the CDR3 is TGCGCCAGCAGCCAAGGAAGTACAGATACGCAGTATTTT.

This chain connects TRBV30 to TRBJ1-2; possibly TRBD1 for D (6 bases). There are 12 residues in the CDR3. Trimming removed 7 bases at V and 4 bases at J, with 13 bases between. CDR1 and CDR2 (germline): GTSNPN, SVGIG (reference sequence). The chain's CDR3 is CASPDRRYGYTF. The CDR3, as DNA: TGTGCCTCGCCCGACAGGCGCTATGGCTACACCTTC.

This chain uses TRBV7-6 with TRBJ1-5; 12 bases map to TRBD1. This CDR3 contains 18 residues. The junction had 11 bases not matched to a gene; V was cut back by 5 bases and J by 3 bases. Germline values: CDR1 SGHVS, CDR2 FNYEAQ. The CDR3 DNA reads TGTGCCAGCAGCCCAAGCTGGGACAGGGGGCCGATCAATCAGCCCCAGCATTTT. It specifies CASSPSWDRGPINQPQHF.

This clone was recorded only once. The chain combines TRBV29-1 with TRBJ2-1; 8 bases fit TRBD2. This CDR3 is 14 amino acids long. The germline V gene has CDR1 SQVTM and CDR2 ANQGSEA. V lost 6 bases to trimming and J lost 10 bases; unmatched junction nucleotides: 14. The CDR3 is CSVPPRGGPTEQFF. CDR3 nucleotide sequence: TGCAGCGTGCCCCCTCGGGGGGGCCCCACGGAGCAGTTCTTC.

The rearrangement joins TRBV29-1 to TRBJ2-5, with 7 bases aligning to TRBD1. From germline, CDR1 is SQVTM and CDR2 ANQGSEA. The CDR3 sequence is 14 residues long. Trimming removed 7 bases from V and 2 bases from J; junction bases left unmatched: 10. The DNA for the CDR3 is TGCAGCGCCCGTCCCCCGGGACAGCAAGAGACCCAGTACTTC. It translates to CSARPPGQQETQYF.

This chain links TRBV9 with TRBJ1-2; a weak D match, TRBD1 (6 bases). This CDR3 region has 15 residues. Germline assignment: CDR1 SGDLS and CDR2 YYNGEE. The V and J ends lost 5 bases and 3 bases respectively, with 17 bases between them. CDR3 region: CASRESLQGYYGYTF. The CDR3 region has the DNA TGTGCCAGCAGGGAGTCCTTACAGGGATACTATGGCTACACCTTC.

This clone occurred a few times. This chain connects TRBV10-3 to TRBJ2-4; D not resolved. The CDR3 is made up of 15 amino acids. The germline gives CDR1 ENHRY, CDR2 SYGVKD. Trimming shortened V by 3 bases and J by 0 bases, and 9 bases separated the two germline ends. The CDR3 DNA is TGTGCCATCAGTGAAACAGATTTAGCCAAAAACATTCAGTACTTC. Its translation is CAISETDLAKNIQYF.

The chain links TRBV15 to TRBJ2-2, with D perhaps TRBD1 (6 bases). The CDR3 has 18 amino acids. Germline V gene data show CDR1 as LNHNV and CDR2 as YYDKDF (reference sequence). The V gene lost 1 base and the J gene lost 7 bases, with 22 bases spanning the gap. The CDR3 nucleotides read TGTGCCACCAGCAGAGCCTCCCATCAGGGGCCCCTTGGCGGGGAGCTGTTTTTT. As protein: CATSRASHQGPLGGELFF.

The CDR3 nucleotides are TGTGCCAGCAGCCAAGGAGCGGGGGGAGTAGATACGCAGTATTTT. Its protein product is CASSQGAGGVDTQYF. The chain has TRBV7-9 and TRBJ2-3; 9 positions match TRBD2. CDR3 size: 15 residues. Germline values: CDR1 SEHNR, CDR2 FQNEAQ (reference sequence). Trimming cost V 5 bases and J 5 bases; bases outside gene matches: 8.

The chain links TRBV11-2 to TRBJ2-7, with 8 bases matching TRBD1. The CDR3 loop spans 15 amino acids. Germline trimming cut 5 bases from V and 0 bases from J; bases unmatched to any gene: 6. Germline assignment: CDR1 SGHAT and CDR2 FQNNGV. CDR3 bases: TGTGCCAGCAGCCGGACAGGGATGAGCTCCTACGAGCAGTACTTC. Translating it yields CASSRTGMSSYEQYF.

This clone was seen once. V usage is TRBV27 and J usage is TRBJ2-7; TRBD2 matches at 9 bases. V shed 8 bases and J 2 bases; nucleotides not matched to a gene: 4. CDR1 and CDR2 from the germline V gene are MNHEY and SMNVEV (reference sequence). This CDR3 region has 13 residues. The CDR3 reads CASRPSGTYEQYF. The CDR3 coding sequence is TGTGCCAGCCGGCCTAGCGGGACCTACGAGCAGTACTTC.

This chain links TRBV27 with TRBJ1-1, with D perhaps matching TRBD1 (5 bases). The CDR3 is made up of 13 amino acids. Trimming pared 7 bases from V and 1 base from J, leaving 10 bases between. Germline V gene data show CDR1 as MNHEY and CDR2 as SMNVEV (reference sequence). In nucleotides, the CDR3 is TGTGCCAGCACCAAAACAGGGAACACTGAAGCTTTCTTT. Translating gives CASTKTGNTEAFF.

The chain carries TRBV29-1 and TRBJ2-7, with 7 bases aligning to TRBD1. From germline, CDR1 is SQVTM and CDR2 ANQGSEA. Trimming removed 5 bases from V and 3 bases from J; junction bases left unmatched: 7. The CDR3 totals 13 residues. CDR3 sequence: CSVTGESSYEQYF. The CDR3 DNA reads as TGCAGCGTTACAGGGGAGTCAAGCTACGAGCAGTACTTC.

This CDR3 reads CSLSRTGVSNEQFF. Written as DNA, the CDR3 is TGCAGCCTCTCCAGGACAGGGGTCTCCAATGAGCAGTTCTTC. This sequence joins TRBV29-1 and TRBJ2-1, with TRBD1 matching 9 bases. Unmatched junction bases numbered 11, after V lost 8 bases and J lost 6 bases. CDR1 and CDR2 from the germline V gene are SQVTM and ANQGSEA. The CDR3 is 14 residues long.

This chain joins TRBV30 and TRBJ1-4; weak D call: TRBD1 (6 bases). This CDR3 comprises 17 residues. Deletions cut 2 bases from V and 8 bases from J, with 24 bases between. Germline CDR1 and CDR2: GTSNPN and SVGIG (reference sequence). In DNA, the CDR3 is TGTGCCTGGAGTCACGGACAGTCCTTTTCAGGAGGCGAAAAACTGTTTTTT. Translating gives CAWSHGQSFSGGEKLFF.

The gene calls are TRBV6-1 and TRBJ2-5; 10 nucleotides line up with TRBD2. The germline gives CDR1 MNHNS, CDR2 SASEGT. The CDR3 length is 15 residues. V was clipped by 4 bases and J by 5 bases; unmatched bases: 7. The CDR3 region is CASSGLAGVRETQYF. DNA for the CDR3: TGTGCCAGCAGTGGTCTAGCGGGGGTCCGGGAGACCCAGTACTTC.